These 22 T cell receptor beta chains came from one sample sequenced in a study of post-analysis software for immune sequencing data. Findings and limits, study-wide: A handful of TRBV segments were significantly more frequent in patients than in controls. TRBV5-6, TRBV5-1 and TRBV20-1 were among these segments.

These receptors are not linked to any known antigen. Unique-molecular-identifier-tagged TCR beta cDNA libraries were used. MiXCR, applied by TCRdb to the PCR reads, yields one record per CDR3 protein. The table includes 700,000 to 900,000 distinct CDR3 sequences, around 46% detected once. Input material: blood. These receptors were obtained from a girl between 10 and 17 years old with multiple sclerosis.

This clonotype was counted a few times. This chain links TRBV2 with TRBJ1-5; a possible D gene is TRBD1 (5 bases). The ends were cut back, 7 bases at V and 9 bases at J, with 22 bases in the middle. The CDR3 totals 15 residues. The V gene's germline CDR1 is SNHLY and CDR2 FYNNEI. The CDR3 nucleotides are TGTGCCAGCAACCAGAGGGCGCGGGGGGAGGGGCCCCAGCATTTT. Its translation is CASNQRARGEGPQHF.

The chain combines TRBV6-2 or TRBV6-3 with TRBJ2-1; 11 nucleotides line up with TRBD2. V trimming: 2 bases; J trimming: 15 bases; junction bases outside the gene matches: 6. The CDR3 spans 13 residues. CDR1 and CDR2 (germline): MNHEY, SVGEGT. The CDR3: CASSYGTSGMVFF. The CDR3 DNA reads TGTGCCAGCAGTTACGGGACTAGCGGAATGGTGTTCTTC.

A few counts support this clonotype. V and J are TRBV20-1 and TRBJ1-2; D uncertain. Per the germline V gene, CDR1 is DFQATT and CDR2 is SNEGSKA (reference sequence). The CDR3 runs to 12 residues. V was pared by 3 bases and J by 7 bases, with 12 bases between. In nucleotides, the CDR3 is TGCAGTGCTAGCCCGGCGGTCCCTGGCTACACCTTC. It is translated as CSASPAVPGYTF.

This clonotype was counted a single time. The rearrangement links TRBV15 to TRBJ1-2; D may be TRBD1 (6 bases). This CDR3 has 16 amino acids. V lost 0 bases and J 4 bases, leaving 15 bases between the germline ends. Germline CDR1 reads LNHNV; CDR2 reads YYDKDF (reference sequence). The chain's CDR3 is CATSREVDRSPYGYTF. The CDR3 DNA reads as TGTGCCACCAGCAGAGAAGTGGACAGATCCCCCTATGGCTACACCTTC. The full variable domain, rest sourced from reference TRBV15 and TRBJ1-2, is DAMVIQNPRYQVTQFGKPVTLSCSQTLNHNVMYWYQQKSSQAPKLLFHYYDKDFNNEADTPDNFQSRRPNTSFCFLDIRSPGLGDTAMYLCATSREVDRSPYGYTFGSGTRLTVV.

This chain uses TRBV3-1 with TRBJ2-1; TRBD2 aligns across 7 bases. The J call could be wrong; TRBJ2-7 is a better fit for the DNA end. CDR3 length: 18 amino acids. The germline V gene encodes CDR1 LGHDT and CDR2 YNNKEL (reference sequence). The DNA for the CDR3 is TGTGCCAGCAGCCCCCAAGGCAGGCTAGCGGATCCTTACAATGAGCAGTACTTC. Translating it yields CASSPQGRLADPYNEQYF.

This clonotype was picked up a small number of times. The genes are TRBV11-1 and TRBJ1-2, with TRBD1 identical over 9 bases. J lost 3 bases, V lost 5 bases, and 16 bases had no gene match. There are 18 residues in the CDR3. Germline V gene sequence: CDR1 SGHAT, CDR2 FQDESV (reference sequence). In DNA form, the CDR3 reads TGTGCCAGCAGCCCATACTTCGGACAGGGGAGCGGCGACTATGGCTACACCTTC. It specifies CASSPYFGQGSGDYGYTF.

The chain combines TRBV13 with TRBJ1-1; 7 positions agree with TRBD1. Looked up from germline, CDR1 is PRHDT and CDR2 is FYEKMQ (reference sequence). After removal of 0 bases from V and 8 bases from J, the junction contained 9 bases not matched to a gene. This CDR3 has 15 residues. CDR3 bases: TGTGCCAGCAGCTTAGGGCCCCGGCGAGGGGGCGAAGCTTTCTTT. Protein product: CASSLGPRRGGEAFF.

CDR3: CASSEADRRSYGYTF. As DNA, the CDR3 is TGTGCCAGCAGCGAGGCCGACCGCCGATCCTATGGCTACACCTTC. The genes are TRBV7-9 and TRBJ1-2; no clear D gene. Germline values: CDR1 SEHNR, CDR2 FQNEAQ (reference sequence). V was pared by 5 bases and J by 4 bases, with 17 bases between. This CDR3 contains 15 residues. Drawing the rest from reference TRBV7-9 and TRBJ1-2, the complete variable domain is DTGVSQNPRHKITKRGQNVTFRCDPISEHNRLYWYRQTLGQGPEFLTYFQNEAQLEKSRLLSDRFSAERPKGSFSTLEIQRTEQGDSAMYLCASSEADRRSYGYTFGSGTRLTVV.

The sample holds a few counts of this clonotype. The chain employs TRBV20-1 and TRBJ2-3; 7 bases are a match to TRBD1. Germline trimming cut 6 bases from V and 0 bases from J; bases unmatched to any gene: 9. Germline V gene sequence: CDR1 DFQATT, CDR2 SNEGSKA (reference sequence). CDR3 length: 15 amino acids. CDR3 region: CSAPPPQGSTDTQYF. The CDR3 DNA is TGCAGTGCCCCCCCCCCACAGGGGAGCACAGATACGCAGTATTTT.

This clonotype has just a few counts. The V gene is TRBV27, the J gene TRBJ1-5, with D possibly TRBD1 on 5 matching bases. Germline CDR1 reads MNHEY; CDR2 reads SMNVEV (reference sequence). Trimming shortened V by 2 bases and J by 1 base, and 9 bases separated the two germline ends. The CDR3 loop spans 15 amino acids. CDR3: CASSLRGASNQPQHF. In DNA, the CDR3 is TGTGCCAGCAGTTTACGAGGGGCCAGCAATCAGCCCCAGCATTTT.

This clonotype has more than one count but fewer than ten. This chain connects TRBV5-1 to TRBJ2-5; 7 bases align to TRBD2. V dropped 2 bases and J dropped 5; count of bases not matched to a gene: 12. Germline-derived CDR1 and CDR2 are SGHRS and YFSETQ. This CDR3 region has 16 residues. The CDR3 nucleotides are TGCGCCAGCAGCTTCCCTGAGGCGGGAGTCTTGGAGACCCAGTACTTC. Residues: CASSFPEAGVLETQYF.

The V gene is TRBV11-2, the J gene TRBJ2-3, with a possible D match to TRBD1 (5 bases). Germline lookup yields CDR1 SGHAT and CDR2 FQNNGV. Deletions cut 3 bases from V and 3 bases from J, with 10 bases between. The CDR3 is made up of 14 amino acids. CDR3 in amino acids: CASSFQTATDTQYF. The CDR3 bases are TGTGCCAGCAGCTTTCAGACAGCTACAGATACGCAGTATTTT.

The DNA of the CDR3 is TGTGCCAGCAGCGTTCATGGGACAGCACAAGAGACCCAGTACTTC. This translates into CASSVHGTAQETQYF. The chain employs TRBV9 and TRBJ2-5; 7 bases are shared with TRBD1. With V trimmed by 2 bases and J by 2 bases, 6 bases remained unmatched. This CDR3 is built from 15 residues. Germline V lookup: CDR1 SGDLS, CDR2 YYNGEE.

This clonotype has just a few counts. The chain carries TRBV20-1 and TRBJ2-1; 14 nucleotides line up with TRBD2. CDR1 and CDR2 (germline): DFQATT, SNEGSKA (reference sequence). The CDR3 is 14 residues long. V gave up 6 bases and J gave up 9 bases; unmatched junction bases: 7. For the CDR3, the DNA is TGCAGTGCCCCCGGGACTAGCGGGAGAGCTGAGCAGTTCTTC. Its protein product is CSAPGTSGRAEQFF.

The chain is built from TRBV7-2 and TRBJ2-5; D might be TRBD1 (6 bases). The CDR3 runs 17 residues. Germline V lookup: CDR1 SGHTA, CDR2 FQGNSA. V was pared by 1 base and J by 3 bases, with 18 bases between. Here the CDR3 DNA reads TGTGCCAGCAGCTTAGGCATCGATTGGTACAGGGAAGAGACCCAGTACTTC. Translated, it gives CASSLGIDWYREETQYF.

The chain has TRBV20-1 and TRBJ1-6; the D is unclear. The CDR3 spans 12 residues. Trimming shortened V by 6 bases and J by 7 bases, and 10 bases separated the two germline ends. CDR1 is DFQATT and CDR2 is SNEGSKA in the germline V gene (reference sequence). The CDR3 spells CSAQDRNSPLHF. DNA of the CDR3: TGCAGTGCCCAAGACCGGAATTCACCCCTCCACTTT.

V and J are TRBV28 and TRBJ2-6, with TRBD2 matching over 10 bases. From germline, CDR1 is MDHEN and CDR2 SYDVKM. The CDR3 covers 19 residues. Trimming took 4 bases from V and 1 from J; bases not matched to a gene: 10. The DNA of the CDR3 is TGTGCCAGCAGTTCAATAAGAACTAGCGGGATGTCTGGGGCCAACGTCCTGACTTTC. Translation: CASSSIRTSGMSGANVLTF.

This sequence joins TRBV6-4 and TRBJ2-3; 7 bases match TRBD2. With 6 bases clipped from V and 1 base from J, the junction kept 13 bases outside the gene matches. This CDR3 comprises 17 residues. Germline CDR1 and CDR2: MRHNA and SNTAGT. In nucleotides, the CDR3 is TGTGCCAGCAGCCAAGCCTTATCTAGCGGAGGCACAGATACGCAGTATTTT. This codes for CASSQALSSGGTDTQYF.

This chain connects TRBV20-1 to TRBJ1-6, with 7 nucleotides matching TRBD1. The V segment lost 3 bases and the J segment 7 bases; nucleotides outside the gene matches: 9. The CDR3 is 15 residues long. CDR1 is DFQATT, CDR2 SNEGSKA, per germline (reference sequence). In nucleotides, the CDR3 is TGCAGTGCTAGGGGAAGACAGGGCCGAAATTCACCCCTCCACTTT. Its translation is CSARGRQGRNSPLHF.

This clonotype has more than one count but fewer than ten. The J gene is TRBJ2-1, the V gene TRBV10-2, with 10 bases identical to TRBD2. The ends lost 3 bases at V and 9 bases at J; junction bases unmatched: 11. Per germline, CDR1 WSHSY and CDR2 SAAADI. This CDR3 has 16 residues. The CDR3: CASSDRLAGSEGEQFF. For the CDR3, the DNA is TGCGCCAGCAGTGACCGACTAGCGGGCTCCGAGGGTGAGCAGTTCTTC.

This clonotype was found a few times. The gene calls are TRBV6-5 and TRBJ2-2; TRBD1 might be the D (6 bases). Trimming stripped 5 bases from V and 4 bases from J, with 17 bases between. CDR1 MNHEY and CDR2 SVGAGI come from the germline V gene. This CDR3 has 16 amino acids. Here the CDR3 reads CASSHRVGAGTGELFF. CDR3 DNA: TGTGCCAGCAGTCACAGGGTCGGTGCAGGCACCGGGGAGCTGTTTTTT.

The genes are TRBV7-3 and TRBJ2-7; 9 nucleotides agree with TRBD2. V dropped 5 bases and J dropped 0; count of bases not matched to a gene: 14. CDR1 and CDR2 from the germline V gene are SGHTA and FQGTGA. This CDR3 has 18 amino acids. The CDR3 loop is CASSTIWDPAGGSYEQYF. CDR3 nucleotide sequence: TGTGCCAGCAGCACAATATGGGACCCAGCGGGGGGCTCCTACGAGCAGTACTTC.